The clone carrying this T cell receptor (beta chain) was observed a few times. Its antigen is unidentified. The CDR3 extends 3 residues past the end of the read, so its final part is completed from the germline J gene. The CDR3 runs 16 residues. V shed 2 bases, J shed 5 bases, and the junction held 11 bases outside the gene matches. Germline V lookup: CDR1 MRHNA, CDR2 SNTAGT. This specimen comes from a study of T cell clonality in common variable immunodeficiency. Study findings and constraints: The cause of increased CVID clonality remains unclear without subpopulation sequencing. Compared with healthy controls, CVID subjects showed increased TCRbeta clonality, mostly in about a third.

CVID and control samples used equivalent genomic DNA input. TCRdb keeps only in-frame clones here, not all; method: immunoSEQ multiplex PCR. The profile covers about 64,000 clones, none occurring a single time. Sequencing used peripheral blood mononuclear cells. The receptor was isolated from a person aged 18-69 years in good health. The chain couples TRBV6-4 to TRBJ1-2; 7 bases are shared with TRBD1. The CDR3: CASSDTGAGSSYGYTF. CDR3 DNA, as far as it was read: TGTGCCAGCAGTGACACAGGGGCGGGCTCCTCTTATGGC.